Sequencing of this TCR beta chain was carried out in a study of PD-1 blockade in classical Hodgkin lymphoma. Study outcomes and limitations: At C4D1, TCR diversity had climbed significantly for CD4+ cells, though not for CD8+ cells. Diminished baseline TCR diversity has been reported in newly diagnosed patients relative to healthy donors. Repertoire differences lack defined causes, possibly disease activity or prior therapy. Whoever responded completely had baseline diversity much like that seen in newly diagnosed patients.

A remark on this clone: The antigen is not known.

V lost 4 bases to trimming and J lost 6 bases, with 15 bases between them. From germline, CDR1 is GTSNPN and CDR2 SVGIG (reference sequence). CDR3 length equals 13 residues. Using immunoSEQ multiplex PCR, the repertoire was profiled, and TCRdb retains in-frame clones only, with some absent. Of over 60,000 clones listed, 91% are singletons. The time point denotes: cycle 4 day 1 (C4D1), after five to seven weeks of nivolumab. Autologous stem cell transplantation was followed by relapse in every patient, and brentuximab vedotin exposure varied. V usage is TRBV30 and J usage is TRBJ1-1, with D tentatively TRBD1 (6 bases). Material: peripheral blood mononuclear cells (PBMCs), obtained before the fourth cycle of nivolumab. The clonotype comes from a human donor with classical Hodgkin lymphoma. The CDR3 nucleotides are TGTGCCTGGACCCCCGAGGGGGTCTCTGAAGCTTTCTTT. Translated, it gives CAWTPEGVSEAFF.